Below are 15 T cell receptor beta chains sequenced from a single sample in a study of blood T cells in healthy people across ages. Primed by a sample-barcoded 5' primer and a J-beta primer mix, a second PCR proceeded for 7 to 11 cycles. TCRdb used MiXCR to reprocess the 5' RACE reads, holding one entry per CDR3 protein. The table records more than 800,000 distinct CDR3 sequences, 29% of them present only once. Material for sequencing was blood. Every receptor here comes from a woman of 80 years or more in good health.

In this sample, this clonotype turned up many times. This chain uses TRBV30 with TRBJ1-2; weak D call: TRBD1 (5 bases). This CDR3 is 10 amino acids long. V was trimmed by 5 bases and J by 8 bases, leaving 9 bases between them. From germline, CDR1 is GTSNPN and CDR2 SVGIG (reference sequence). CDR3 loop: CAWSGLGYTF. CDR3 bases: TGTGCCTGGTCAGGGCTCGGCTACACCTTC. The variable domain in full, with the rest retrieved from reference TRBV30 and TRBJ1-2, is SQTIHQWPATLVQPVGSPLSLECTVEGTSNPNLYWYRQAAGRGLQLLFYSVGIGQISSEVPQNLSASRPQDRQFILSSKKLLLSDSGFYLCAWSGLGYTFGSGTRLTVV.

Remarks on this clonotype: A read error may explain this, as a much larger clone is one base away. J is TRBJ1-2 and V is TRBV3-1, with D possibly TRBD1 on 5 matching bases. Germline values: CDR1 LGHDT, CDR2 YNNKEL (reference sequence). Trimming shortened V by 4 bases and J by 2 bases, and 17 bases separated the two germline ends. CDR3 size: 16 residues. CDR3 sequence (DNA): TGTGCCAGCAGCCCGACTTACTGGGCAGGGAACTATGGCTACACCTTC. It translates to CASSPTYWAGNYGYTF.

Concerning this clonotype itself: A read error may explain this, as a much larger clone is one base away. The DNA of the CDR3 is TGTGCCAGCAGCTCCCGACAGGGGGCCCTTCCCCAGCATTTT. This encodes CASSSRQGALPQHF. The rearrangement uses TRBV7-2 and TRBJ1-5, with 10 bases lining up with TRBD1. The CDR3 contains 14 residues. Losses at the gene ends were 4 bases for V and 10 bases for J; bases not matched to a gene: 7. CDR1 and CDR2 from the germline V gene are SGHTA and FQGNSA.

The chain is built from TRBV10-3 and TRBJ1-3; D unclear. The germline V and J ends were trimmed by 6 bases and 0 bases, with 12 bases remaining between them. Looked up from germline, CDR1 is ENHRY and CDR2 is SYGVKD. CDR3 length: 15 residues. CDR3 residues: CAIRSDRSSGNTIYF. DNA of the CDR3: TGTGCCATCAGATCGGACCGTAGCTCTGGAAACACCATATATTTT.

The genes are TRBV12-3 or TRBV12-4 and TRBJ1-5; D perhaps matches TRBD1 (5 bases). The V and J ends lost 5 bases and 3 bases respectively, with 14 bases between them. This CDR3 spans 15 amino acids. Here the CDR3 reads CASSPGGGPNQPQHF. The CDR3 DNA reads as TGTGCCAGCAGTCCGGGGGGAGGACCCAATCAGCCCCAGCATTTT.

The CDR3 sequence is CASSAMGLAGYEQYF. In DNA form, the CDR3 reads TGTGCCAGCAGCGCGATGGGGCTAGCGGGATACGAGCAGTACTTC. The chain joins TRBV7-2 to TRBJ2-7, with TRBD2 matching over 9 bases. Losses at the gene ends were 5 bases for V and 4 bases for J; bases not matched to a gene: 9. From germline, CDR1 is SGHTA and CDR2 FQGNSA. The CDR3 consists of 15 residues.

The chain has TRBV7-2 and TRBJ2-2; D remains unclear. V lost 1 base to trimming and J lost 5 bases, with 8 bases between them. The germline gives CDR1 SGHTA, CDR2 FQGNSA. This CDR3 is built from 14 residues. CDR3 coding DNA: TGTGCCAGCAGCTTAGAGTACGTTACCGGGGAGCTGTTTTTT. This gives the protein CASSLEYVTGELFF.

On this clonotype itself: A much bigger clone sits one base away, suggesting this may be a read error. This sequence joins TRBV7-2 and TRBJ2-1; TRBD1 or TRBD2 may be the D gene (5 bases each). The J call may be wrong; the DNA end is better matched by TRBJ2-7. This CDR3 is built from 16 residues. Germline CDR1 and CDR2: SGHTA and FQGNSA. CDR3 in DNA: TGTGCCAGCAGCTTAGTTACGGGGCTCTCCTACAATGAGCAGTACTTC. It codes for CASSLVTGLSYNEQYF.

This clonotype was seen at least ten times. The V and J genes are TRBV6-5 and TRBJ2-5; 8 bases line up with TRBD2. Per the germline V gene, CDR1 is MNHEY and CDR2 is SVGAGI. V lost 7 bases, J lost 6 bases, and 13 bases stayed unmatched. CDR3 length equals 15 residues. CDR3 DNA sequence: TGTGCCAGCACCCCTATGCGGGGGGCGACAAAGACCCAGTACTTC. It codes for CASTPMRGATKTQYF.

This clonotype was seen at least ten times. CDR3 nucleotides: TGTGCCAGCAGTTACGGGACTAGCCGGTCTTTGGGCGGTGAGCAGTTCTTC. Translated, it gives CASSYGTSRSLGGEQFF. This chain joins TRBV6-6 and TRBJ2-1; 9 bases align to TRBD2. The junction had 14 bases not matched to a gene; V was cut back by 2 bases and J by 9 bases. Germline CDR1 is MNHNY and CDR2 is SVGAGI (reference sequence). The CDR3 is made up of 17 amino acids.

At least ten counts were recorded for this clonotype. J is TRBJ1-1 and V is TRBV4-1, with unresolved D. CDR3 length equals 17 residues. The germline CDR1 and CDR2 sequences are MGHRA and YSYEKL. Trimming took 1 base from V and 3 from J, leaving 18 bases between them. The CDR3 spells CASSQGQVLGRDTEAFF. The DNA for the CDR3 is TGCGCCAGCAGCCAAGGCCAGGTGCTGGGGAGAGACACTGAAGCTTTCTTT.

The chain carries TRBV19 and TRBJ1-4; no clear D. Germline CDR1 LNHDA, CDR2 SQIVND (reference sequence). The V end lost 3 bases, the J end lost 4 bases, and 9 bases lay between the germline ends. The CDR3 spans 14 residues. CDR3 nucleotide sequence: TGTGCCAGTAGTATGGCAGACATTAATGAAAAACTGTTTTTT. This gives the protein CASSMADINEKLFF.

There are many counts of this clonotype. This chain links TRBV10-3 with TRBJ1-6; 9 bases fit TRBD1. Germline V CDR1 and CDR2: ENHRY, SYGVKD. Germline trimming cut 4 bases from V and 5 bases from J; bases unmatched to any gene: 9. This CDR3 contains 17 residues. The CDR3 sequence is CAISGGTGNGNNSPLHF. CDR3 sequence (DNA): TGTGCCATCAGTGGGGGGACAGGGAACGGGAATAATTCACCCCTCCACTTT.

This clonotype was detected many times. The chain combines TRBV29-1 with TRBJ2-5; D perhaps matches TRBD2 (6 bases). The CDR3 length is 14 residues. The V end was cut by 7 bases, the J end by 2 bases, with 17 bases between. Germline V lookup: CDR1 SQVTM, CDR2 ANQGSEA. CDR3 nucleotide sequence: TGCAGCGCCAGAGGGACGGGACTTCAAGAGACCCAGTACTTC. It codes for CSARGTGLQETQYF.

This clonotype was counted a few times. The gene calls are TRBV7-2 and TRBJ1-1; D possibly corresponds to TRBD1 (5 bases). There are 15 residues in the CDR3. The V gene lost 4 bases and the J gene lost 3 bases, with 15 bases spanning the gap. CDR1 SGHTA and CDR2 FQGNSA come from the germline V gene. The CDR3 sequence is CASSSHSGGYTEAFF. CDR3 sequence (DNA): TGTGCCAGCAGCTCTCATTCTGGGGGTTACACTGAAGCTTTCTTT.